Listed below are T cell receptor beta chains from one sample, sequenced in a study of blood T cell repertoires in COVID-19. The table came from immunoSEQ multiplex PCR; TCRdb's copy has only in-frame clones and leaves some out. The table lists about 100,000 clones, about 90% of them singletons, with about 6.9% in the top ten. The sequenced material came from peripheral blood. These receptors all stem from a man in his thirties or forties in a cohort sampled during active COVID-19. The CDR3 runs from the conserved cysteine through the conserved F or W. Each record gives: CDR3 DNA, CDR3 protein, clone size, D gene, J gene, V gene. A D gene is named only where the DNA matches it firmly. Not every row has a clone size; where given, it reads once, few, many or a size class.

cdr3_nt: TGTGCCATCAGTGAAGGGGCTCAGCCCCAGCATTTT
cdr3_aa: CAISEGAQPQHF
clone_size: .
d_call: .
j_call: TRBJ1-5
v_call: TRBV10-3

cdr3_nt: TGTGCTAGTGGTCCGAGGCCGGGGAGCACAGATACGCAGTATTTT
cdr3_aa: CASGPRPGSTDTQYF
clone_size: .
d_call: .
j_call: TRBJ2-3
v_call: TRBV12-5

cdr3_nt: TGTGCCAGCAGCATACGAATCGGACAGGGAACCTACGAGCAGTACTTC
cdr3_aa: CASSIRIGQGTYEQYF
clone_size: .
d_call: TRBD1
j_call: TRBJ2-7
v_call: TRBV7-2

cdr3_nt: TGCGCCAGCAGCCAAACGCCCAGGGACAGGGCGCCCACAGATACGCAGTATTTT
cdr3_aa: CASSQTPRDRAPTDTQYF
clone_size: .
d_call: TRBD1
j_call: TRBJ2-3
v_call: TRBV4-1

cdr3_nt: TGTGCCAGCAGCAGCCCGGGACAGCTTAACTATGGCTACACCTTC
cdr3_aa: CASSSPGQLNYGYTF
clone_size: .
d_call: TRBD1
j_call: TRBJ1-2
v_call: TRBV28

cdr3_nt: TGTGCCAGCAGTTTCTCCGGGGATACCCAAGAGACCCAGTACTTC
cdr3_aa: CASSFSGDTQETQYF
clone_size: once
d_call: .
j_call: TRBJ2-5
v_call: TRBV6-5

cdr3_nt: TGTGCCAGCAGCTTAGCGGGGGGGCCGTACGAGCAGTACTTC
cdr3_aa: CASSLAGGPYEQYF
clone_size: once
d_call: .
j_call: TRBJ2-7
v_call: TRBV7-2

cdr3_nt: TGTGCCAGCAGTGACAGGGGCAGGGGCTCACCCCTCCACTTT
cdr3_aa: CASSDRGRGSPLHF
clone_size: .
d_call: TRBD1
j_call: TRBJ1-6
v_call: TRBV6-6

cdr3_nt: TGTGCCGTCGGGACTAGCGGGGGGGTTCAAGAGACCCAGTACTTC
cdr3_aa: CAVGTSGGVQETQYF
clone_size: .
d_call: TRBD2
j_call: TRBJ2-5
v_call: TRBV6-5

cdr3_nt: TGTGCCAGCAGCCTATCTTCCGGGGCAGATACGCAGTATTTT
cdr3_aa: CASSLSSGADTQYF
clone_size: .
d_call: .
j_call: TRBJ2-3
v_call: TRBV7-8

cdr3_nt: TGTGCCAGCAGCTTGGTGGCGACAGGGCTGATCACCTACGAGCAGTACTTC
cdr3_aa: CASSLVATGLITYEQYF
clone_size: .
d_call: TRBD1
j_call: TRBJ2-7
v_call: TRBV5-5

cdr3_nt: TGTGCCAGCAGCCGCCGGGACAAGGCTTCACCCCTCCACTTT
cdr3_aa: CASSRRDKASPLHF
clone_size: .
d_call: .
j_call: TRBJ1-6
v_call: TRBV21-1

cdr3_nt: TGTGCCAGCAGTATAGGACAGGGGAATCAGCCCCAGCATTTT
cdr3_aa: CASSIGQGNQPQHF
clone_size: .
d_call: TRBD1
j_call: TRBJ1-5
v_call: TRBV6-5

cdr3_nt: TGTGCCAGCAGCTTAAACGGGGGAGGAGGGACTGAAGCTTTCTTT
cdr3_aa: CASSLNGGGGTEAFF
clone_size: .
d_call: .
j_call: TRBJ1-1
v_call: TRBV7-8

cdr3_nt: TGTGCCAGCAGTCTCCCGGGACTAGCCGCCTTCTTC
cdr3_aa: CASSLPGLAAFF
clone_size: .
d_call: TRBD2
j_call: TRBJ2-1
v_call: TRBV12-3/TRBV12-4

cdr3_nt: TGTGCCAGCAGCTTGGCCCCGTCTTGGGGCAGTACCTACGAGCAGTACTTC
cdr3_aa: CASSLAPSWGSTYEQYF
clone_size: .
d_call: .
j_call: TRBJ2-7
v_call: TRBV7-8

cdr3_nt: TGTGCCAGCAATCTAAGCGGGGGGGCCTGGAGTGAGCAGTTCTTC
cdr3_aa: CASNLSGGAWSEQFF
clone_size: .
d_call: TRBD2
j_call: TRBJ2-1
v_call: TRBV6-6

cdr3_nt: TGCGCCTCCGTATCGGGGTCTGAAGCTTTCTTT
cdr3_aa: CASVSGSEAFF
clone_size: .
d_call: .
j_call: TRBJ1-1
v_call: TRBV5-1

cdr3_nt: TGCGCCAGCAGCCCGGGACAAAGCCAATACAATGAGCAGTTCTTC
cdr3_aa: CASSPGQSQYNEQFF
clone_size: .
d_call: .
j_call: TRBJ2-1
v_call: TRBV5-1

cdr3_nt: TGTGCCAGCAGCTTAGTAGGAGGACAGGGGGGCTACGAGCAGTACTTC
cdr3_aa: CASSLVGGQGGYEQYF
clone_size: .
d_call: TRBD1
j_call: TRBJ2-7
v_call: TRBV7-2

cdr3_nt: TGTGCTAGTGCCTCAAGGGCGGGAGCCGGGGAGCTGTTTTTT
cdr3_aa: CASASRAGAGELFF
clone_size: .
d_call: TRBD2
j_call: TRBJ2-2
v_call: TRBV12-5

cdr3_nt: TGTGCCAGCAGTGAATCACGGACTCCCACAGATACGCAGTATTTT
cdr3_aa: CASSESRTPTDTQYF
clone_size: .
d_call: .
j_call: TRBJ2-3
v_call: TRBV6-1

cdr3_nt: TGTGCCAGCAGCTGGGGGCTAGCAGAAGATACGCAGTATTTT
cdr3_aa: CASSWGLAEDTQYF
clone_size: .
d_call: .
j_call: TRBJ2-3
v_call: TRBV5-4

cdr3_nt: TGTGCCAGCGGCCGGACTAGCGGGGGAAACATTCAGTACTTC
cdr3_aa: CASGRTSGGNIQYF
clone_size: few
d_call: TRBD2
j_call: TRBJ2-4
v_call: TRBV5-6

cdr3_nt: TGTGCCAGCTCGCTCGGACTCGGCGGGGTTTCACCCCTCCACTTT
cdr3_aa: CASSLGLGGVSPLHF
clone_size: .
d_call: .
j_call: TRBJ1-6
v_call: TRBV18

cdr3_nt: TGTGCCAGCAGCCCCGGGACAGCTGAAGCTTTCTTT
cdr3_aa: CASSPGTAEAFF
clone_size: once
d_call: TRBD1
j_call: TRBJ1-1
v_call: TRBV4-2

cdr3_nt: TGTGCCAGCAGTTACTCGGGGGACAGTTTCGAGCAGTACTTC
cdr3_aa: CASSYSGDSFEQYF
clone_size: .
d_call: TRBD1
j_call: TRBJ2-7
v_call: TRBV6-5

cdr3_nt: TGTGCTAGTGGGCTCCGGGACTACCGCTTGAGCTCCTACAATGAGCAGTTCTTC
cdr3_aa: CASGLRDYRLSSYNEQFF
clone_size: .
d_call: TRBD2
j_call: TRBJ2-1
v_call: TRBV12-5

cdr3_nt: TGTGCCAGCAGCCAACAATACGAGCAGTACTTC
cdr3_aa: CASSQQYEQYF
clone_size: few
d_call: .
j_call: TRBJ2-7
v_call: TRBV14

cdr3_nt: TGTGCCAGTAGTGCGACCGGGACTAAAGGTGCCGGGGAGCTGTTTTTT
cdr3_aa: CASSATGTKGAGELFF
clone_size: once
d_call: TRBD2
j_call: TRBJ2-2
v_call: TRBV19

cdr3_nt: TGTGCCACCAGTGAGGCGGGGGGCTTTGATGAGCAGTTCTTC
cdr3_aa: CATSEAGGFDEQFF
clone_size: .
d_call: TRBD2
j_call: TRBJ2-1
v_call: TRBV24-1

cdr3_nt: TGTGCCAGCAGTTCAGGGGGCGGGCTAGCCAAAAACATTCAGTACTTC
cdr3_aa: CASSSGGGLAKNIQYF
clone_size: .
d_call: TRBD1
j_call: TRBJ2-4
v_call: TRBV28

cdr3_nt: TGCAGCGTTGTGGGGACAGGTAGCAATCAGCCCCAGCATTTT
cdr3_aa: CSVVGTGSNQPQHF
clone_size: .
d_call: TRBD1
j_call: TRBJ1-5
v_call: TRBV29-1

cdr3_nt: TGTGCCAGCAGCTTGGAAACAGGGAAAAATTCACCCCTCCACTTT
cdr3_aa: CASSLETGKNSPLHF
clone_size: .
d_call: .
j_call: TRBJ1-6
v_call: TRBV5-4

cdr3_nt: TGTGCCAGCAGTCTACACGGGGACAATGAGCAGTTCTTC
cdr3_aa: CASSLHGDNEQFF
clone_size: .
d_call: .
j_call: TRBJ2-1
v_call: TRBV27

cdr3_nt: TGTGCCAGCAGCTTAGAACAGGGTATCTACAATGAGCAGTTCTTC
cdr3_aa: CASSLEQGIYNEQFF
clone_size: .
d_call: .
j_call: TRBJ2-1
v_call: TRBV7-6

cdr3_nt: TGTGCCAGCAGCCAAGAGAGTCGAAAATACTACGAGCAGTACTTC
cdr3_aa: CASSQESRKYYEQYF
clone_size: .
d_call: .
j_call: TRBJ2-7
v_call: TRBV3-1/TRBV3-2

cdr3_nt: TGTGCCAGCAGCCTAGGGGGACTAGCGGGGGCCGGGGAGACCCAGTACTTC
cdr3_aa: CASSLGGLAGAGETQYF
clone_size: .
d_call: TRBD2
j_call: TRBJ2-5
v_call: TRBV3-1/TRBV3-2

cdr3_nt: TGTGCCAGCAGTTCGGGACAGGGGGAGACCCAGTACTTC
cdr3_aa: CASSSGQGETQYF
clone_size: .
d_call: TRBD1
j_call: TRBJ2-5
v_call: TRBV28

cdr3_nt: TGCGCCAGCAGCTTGCAGAGCCAGACATTCGCTAACTATGGCTACACCTTC
cdr3_aa: CASSLQSQTFANYGYTF
clone_size: .
d_call: .
j_call: TRBJ1-2
v_call: TRBV5-1